This TCR beta chain was documented in a study of regulatory and conventional T cells in RAG deficiency. CDR3 size: 11 residues. Trimming left V 1 base short and J 6 bases short, with 6 bases between. Germline V gene sequence: CDR1 DFQATT, CDR2 SNEGSKA (reference sequence). The method was immunoSEQ multiplex PCR; TCRdb's version includes in-frame clones alone and lacks a portion of them. The data contain roughly 35,000 clones, around nine tenths of them seen just once; the ten biggest clones take up roughly 13%. The same data also went into a second study, on regulatory T cells. That report adds: The PCR used 52 TRBV and 13 TRBJ primers.

The TCR sequence derives from a human donor in good health. The sequenced sample consisted of CD8+ T cells sorted from blood. The chain combines TRBV20-1 with TRBJ1-1; D is unclear. Here the CDR3 reads CSARVGSEAFF. Here the CDR3 DNA reads TGCAGTGCTAGAGTGGGTTCTGAAGCTTTCTTT.